This T cell receptor (beta chain) was sequenced during a study of blood T cells in healthy people across ages. Regarding the study as a whole: A strong correlation was found between TCR beta diversity and the percentage of naive T cells. Per million T cells, the diversity of TCR beta decreased roughly linearly as age advanced.

On this clonotype: What it binds is unknown.

Looked up from germline, CDR1 is MNHNY and CDR2 is SVGAGI (reference sequence). Deletions cut 6 bases from V and 9 bases from J, with 14 bases between. The CDR3 is made up of 12 amino acids. Primed by a sample-barcoded 5' primer and a J-beta primer mix, a second PCR proceeded for about 6 to 11 cycles. Each cDNA molecule received a tag from a template-switch adaptor that had 12 random nucleotides. TCRdb passed the 5' RACE reads through MiXCR, listing each CDR3 protein once. The data contain 380,000 or so distinct CDR3 sequences, 52% of them singletons. The chain links TRBV6-6 to TRBJ1-2; D might be TRBD1 (5 bases). The TCR was taken from a man aged 55 to 69 in good health. The specimen sequenced was blood. CDR3: CASRGPGDSYTF. The DNA for the CDR3 is TGTGCCAGCAGGGGGCCGGGGGATAGCTACACCTTC.